The clone carrying this T cell receptor (beta chain) was counted only a few times. The data were produced by immunoSEQ multiplex PCR, yet TCRdb's version contains in-frame clones alone and is incomplete. Altogether fewer than 500,000 clones are present, around 89% being singletons, with the ten largest covering 4% to 5.5%. The data were taken from a study of blood T cell repertoires in COVID-19. Trimming cost V 5 bases and J 7 bases, with 17 bases left between them. Per germline, CDR1 MNHEY and CDR2 SVGEGT. This CDR3 has 15 amino acids. The receptor's source is a woman aged 25-40 years with acute or convalescent COVID-19. This sequence joins TRBV6-2 or TRBV6-3 and TRBJ1-4; the D is unclear. Sequences were obtained from peripheral blood. DNA for the CDR3: TGTGCCAGCAGTGGAGTCTCGGGGAGAGGTGAAAAACTGTTTTTT. Translating it yields CASSGVSGRGEKLFF.